Listed below are T cell receptor beta chains from one sample, sequenced in a study of blood T cells in healthy people across ages. TCRdb recomputed calls from the 5' RACE reads with MiXCR, one row per CDR3 protein. The data contain almost 800,000 distinct CDR3 sequences, about three fifths of them singletons. Input material: blood. Receptors were obtained from a man younger than 45 in good health. CDR3s include the opening cysteine and the closing phenylalanine or tryptophan. A D gene is named only where the DNA matches it firmly. The size of a clone is reported for some rows only, either as once, few or many, or as a class for expanded clones.

TRBV7-9,-,TRBJ2-5,-,CASNGQAEIQETQYF,TGTGCCAGCAACGGTCAAGCGGAGATACAAGAGACCCAGTACTTC
TRBV11-1,TRBD2,TRBJ2-3,-,CASRVQPGLATDTQYF,TGTGCCAGCAGAGTTCAGCCGGGACTAGCAACAGATACGCAGTATTTT
TRBV5-1,-,TRBJ2-7,-,CASSLDRESSYEQYF,TGCGCCAGCAGCTTGGATCGGGAGAGCTCCTACGAGCAGTACTTC
TRBV4-2,-,TRBJ1-6,many,CASSQERSGSPLHF,TGTGCCAGCAGCCAAGAGAGGTCGGGGTCACCCCTCCACTTT
TRBV7-9,-,TRBJ2-5,-,CASSSDRTRETQYF,TGTGCCAGCAGCTCAGACAGGACTCGGGAGACCCAGTACTTC
TRBV29-1,TRBD1,TRBJ1-2,-,CSVYRQGRDWANYGYTF,TGCAGCGTTTATCGACAGGGAAGGGACTGGGCTAACTATGGCTACACCTTC
TRBV20-1,TRBD1,TRBJ2-5,-,CSAPPSVDRGVETQYF,TGCAGTGCTCCCCCCTCAGTGGACAGGGGAGTAGAGACCCAGTACTTC
TRBV2,-,TRBJ1-2,-,CASMQGLTMDTF,TGTGCCAGCATGCAGGGATTAACAATGGACACCTTC
TRBV10-3,TRBD1,TRBJ2-7,once,CAIAGGLYEQYF,TGTGCCATCGCAGGGGGCCTATACGAGCAGTACTTC
TRBV28,TRBD1,TRBJ2-6,once,CASTLRGHSGANVLTF,TGTGCCAGCACCCTCAGGGGGCACTCTGGGGCCAACGTCCTGACTTTC
TRBV7-2,TRBD1,TRBJ2-2,-,CASSRQGLGELFF,TGTGCCAGCAGCAGACAGGGTTTGGGGGAGCTGTTTTTT
TRBV9,-,TRBJ1-1,-,CASGGDRSNTEAFF,TGTGCCAGCGGGGGGGACCGCTCGAACACTGAAGCTTTCTTT
TRBV6-6,-,TRBJ1-1,-,CASSNQVNTEAFF,TGTGCCAGCAGTAACCAGGTGAACACTGAAGCTTTCTTT
TRBV5-5,-,TRBJ2-1,many,CASSAIDGSSYNEQFF,TGTGCCAGCAGCGCCATCGACGGTTCCTCCTACAATGAGCAGTTCTTC
TRBV20-1,-,TRBJ2-5,few,CSATAGVRGETQYF,TGCAGTGCTACCGCGGGCGTCAGGGGAGAGACCCAGTACTTC
TRBV4-2,-,TRBJ2-7,-,CVSNQKTGTKSYEQYF,TGTGTCAGCAACCAGAAGACCGGGACGAAATCCTACGAGCAGTACTTC
TRBV7-9,-,TRBJ2-4,-,CASSLTFGRDDSYEQYF,TGTGCCAGCAGCTTAACCTTTGGCCGGGACGACTCCTATGAGCAGTACTTC
TRBV20-1,-,TRBJ2-7,-,CSARGTGAREQYF,TGCAGTGCTAGGGGAACGGGGGCACGCGAGCAGTACTTC
TRBV10-3,-,TRBJ2-7,-,CAISVGLFYEQYF,TGTGCCATCAGCGTAGGACTGTTCTACGAGCAGTACTTC
TRBV9,-,TRBJ2-3,-,CASARERTDTQYF,TGTGCCAGCGCGAGAGAACGCACAGATACGCAGTATTTT
TRBV7-6,-,TRBJ2-7,-,CANSLERQVTSYEQYF,TGTGCCAACAGCTTAGAGCGCCAGGTAACCTCCTACGAGCAGTACTTC
TRBV4-3,-,TRBJ2-1,few,CASSQMVGSRGNEQFF,TGCGCCAGCAGCCAAATGGTCGGCTCGAGGGGGAATGAGCAGTTCTTC
TRBV7-9,-,TRBJ1-1,-,CASSLSSSRNTEAFF,TGTGCCAGCAGCTTATCTAGCAGTCGGAACACTGAAGCTTTCTTT